A single sample is the source of the 17 T cell receptor beta chains below, sequenced in a study of cytomegalovirus exposure and HLA in healthy donors. PCR involved 60 Vbeta and 13 Jbeta primers. Some clones are missing from TCRdb's copy, which holds only in-frame ones; the method was immunoSEQ multiplex PCR. The table has about 140,000 clones, about 74% seen once. The sequencing input was PBMCs. The receptor set was obtained from a man under 40 in good health and CMV-seronegative.

V is TRBV19 and J is TRBJ2-3; TRBD1 aligns across 7 bases. After removal of 3 bases from V and 0 bases from J, the junction contained 3 bases not matched to a gene. CDR1 and CDR2 (germline): LNHDA, SQIVND (reference sequence). This CDR3 spans 15 amino acids. The CDR3 loop is CASSIGTASTDTQYF. In nucleotides, the CDR3 is TGTGCCAGTAGTATCGGGACAGCAAGCACAGATACGCAGTATTTT.

V and J are TRBV9 and TRBJ1-2, with unresolved D. V dropped 0 bases and J dropped 1 base, with 16 bases sitting between them. CDR1 and CDR2 (germline): SGDLS, YYNGEE. The CDR3 runs to 17 residues. The CDR3 region is CASSVGPGGEGNYGYTF. The DNA of the CDR3 is TGTGCCAGCAGCGTAGGTCCGGGCGGGGAAGGTAACTATGGCTACACCTTC. Drawing the rest from reference TRBV9 and TRBJ1-2, the complete variable domain is DSGVTQTPKHLITATGQRVTLRCSPRSGDLSVYWYQQSLDQGLQFLIQYYNGEERAKGNILERFSAQQFPDLHSELNLSSLELGDSALYFCASSVGPGGEGNYGYTFGSGTRLTVV.

The rearrangement links TRBV5-5 to TRBJ2-2; the D gene is possibly TRBD2 (7 bases). The CDR3 runs to 15 residues. Trimming shortened V by 4 bases and J by 5 bases, and 15 bases separated the two germline ends. Germline V gene data show CDR1 as SGHKS and CDR2 as YYEKEE (reference sequence). CDR3: CASSPGGRGTGELFF. As DNA, the CDR3 is TGTGCCAGCAGCCCCGGGGGGCGGGGAACCGGGGAGCTGTTTTTT.

This chain joins TRBV28 and TRBJ1-3; 7 bases match TRBD1. This CDR3 has 16 amino acids. Germline V gives CDR1 MDHEN, CDR2 SYDVKM. J lost 3 bases, V lost 3 bases, and 8 bases had no gene match. The CDR3 protein is CASSFPNRGLGNTIYF. In DNA form, the CDR3 reads TGTGCCAGCAGTTTTCCGAATAGGGGGCTTGGAAACACCATATATTTT.

The chain uses TRBV28 and TRBJ2-3, with 9 bases aligning to TRBD1. CDR3 size: 16 residues. The ends lost 5 bases at V and 6 bases at J; junction bases unmatched: 12. CDR1 and CDR2 from the germline V gene are MDHEN and SYDVKM. Here the CDR3 DNA reads TGTGCCAGCAGTACCTCTCCGGGACAGGGAGCGGATACGCAGTATTTT. It is translated as CASSTSPGQGADTQYF.

This clone was counted a few times. V and J are TRBV19 and TRBJ2-7; 9 bases are a match to TRBD1. The CDR3 spans 16 residues. Per the germline V gene, CDR1 is LNHDA and CDR2 is SQIVND (reference sequence). With V trimmed by 5 bases and J by 6 bases, 14 bases remained unmatched. In nucleotides, the CDR3 is TGTGCCAGTAGTCCCCGGGTGGGGACAGGGTCCCTCGAGCAGTACTTC. It codes for CASSPRVGTGSLEQYF.

In DNA, the CDR3 is TGTGCCAGCAGCTTAACAAAGAACACTGAAGCTTTCTTT. Protein: CASSLTKNTEAFF. V is TRBV7-2 and J is TRBJ1-1; D is ambiguous. CDR1 and CDR2 (germline): SGHTA, FQGNSA. V gave up 2 bases and J gave up 1 base, with 5 bases separating them. The CDR3 has 13 residues. Full variable domain (remainder filled in from reference TRBV7-2 and TRBJ1-1): GAGVSQSPSNKVTEKGKDVELRCDPISGHTALYWYRQSLGQGLEFLIYFQGNSAPDKSGLPSDRFSAERTGGSVSTLTIQRTQQEDSAVYLCASSLTKNTEAFFGQGTRLTVV.

The chain employs TRBV4-2 and TRBJ2-5, with a possible D match to TRBD1 (6 bases). The CDR3 contains 15 residues. Germline V gene sequence: CDR1 LGHNA, CDR2 YNFKEQ. V was shortened by 4 bases and J by 2 bases, with 14 bases between the two germline ends. In DNA, the CDR3 is TGTGCCAGCAGCCCATCAACAGGGATTCAAGAGACCCAGTACTTC. Amino acids: CASSPSTGIQETQYF.

The chain links TRBV9 to TRBJ2-5, with 14 nucleotides matching TRBD2. The germline gives CDR1 SGDLS, CDR2 YYNGEE. There are 16 residues in the CDR3. The V segment lost 3 bases and the J segment 1 base; nucleotides outside the gene matches: 2. The CDR3 reads CASSEGLAGAQETQYF. In DNA, the CDR3 is TGTGCCAGCAGCGAGGGACTAGCGGGAGCCCAAGAGACCCAGTACTTC.

This clone was recorded once. The gene calls are TRBV4-2 and TRBJ1-3, with 9 bases fitting TRBD1. Germline CDR1 LGHNA, CDR2 YNFKEQ. This CDR3 has 17 amino acids. After removal of 1 base from V and 2 bases from J, the junction contained 6 bases not matched to a gene. In DNA form, the CDR3 reads TGTGCCAGCAGCCAAGGTGGGACAGGGTTTACTGGAAACACCATATATTTT. This sequence encodes CASSQGGTGFTGNTIYF.

V gene TRBV28 combines with J gene TRBJ2-7; the D is unclear. Germline V gene data show CDR1 as MDHEN and CDR2 as SYDVKM. The CDR3 runs to 13 residues. V dropped 5 bases and J dropped 6 bases, with 14 bases sitting between them. The CDR3 coding sequence is TGTGCCAGCAGTCCCCTGGGTCTAGGCGAGCAGTACTTC. Protein: CASSPLGLGEQYF.

This chain links TRBV6-1 with TRBJ1-2, with D possibly being TRBD1 (5 bases). The CDR3 runs to 14 residues. The germline V gene encodes CDR1 MNHNS and CDR2 SASEGT. V dropped 1 base and J dropped 4 bases, with 10 bases sitting between them. The CDR3 sequence is CASSEGRVGYGYTF. CDR3 coding DNA: TGTGCCAGCAGTGAAGGCAGGGTAGGCTATGGCTACACCTTC.

V and J are TRBV5-1 and TRBJ2-1; D perhaps matches TRBD2 (6 bases). Per germline, CDR1 SGHRS and CDR2 YFSETQ. This CDR3 has 14 residues. V lost 3 bases to trimming and J lost 5 bases, with 12 bases between them. This CDR3 reads CASSYGTSNNEQFF. CDR3 DNA: TGCGCCAGCAGCTATGGGACTTCGAACAATGAGCAGTTCTTC.

V and J are TRBV18 and TRBJ1-4; 7 nucleotides match TRBD1. This CDR3 has 14 residues. The ends lost 6 bases at V and 3 bases at J; junction bases unmatched: 4. The germline gives CDR1 KGHSH, CDR2 LQKENI. CDR3 nucleotide sequence: TGTGCCAGCTCCCAGGGGGGTGCTAATGAAAAACTGTTTTTT. It specifies CASSQGGANEKLFF.

The V call is TRBV5-6, the J call TRBJ2-3, with 11 bases lining up with TRBD2. The CDR3 loop spans 17 amino acids. Trimming cost V 4 bases and J 2 bases; bases outside gene matches: 9. Germline loops: CDR1 SGHDT, CDR2 YYEEEE. In nucleotides, the CDR3 is TGTGCCAGCAGCCCGCGGCCTAGCGGGAGGTTCACAGATACGCAGTATTTT. Protein product: CASSPRPSGRFTDTQYF.

The chain carries TRBV18 and TRBJ2-7; 9 nucleotides agree with TRBD1. This CDR3 spans 16 amino acids. Unmatched junction bases numbered 8, after V lost 3 bases and J lost 2 bases. Germline-derived CDR1 and CDR2 are KGHSH and LQKENI. CDR3 nucleotides: TGTGCCAGCTCACCGACGACAGGGGGTATAGCCTACGAGCAGTACTTC. It yields the protein CASSPTTGGIAYEQYF.

This clone was seen more than once but under ten times. The chain uses TRBV6-5 and TRBJ2-2; 7 bases match TRBD1. Per germline, CDR1 MNHEY and CDR2 SVGAGI. The CDR3 sequence is 14 residues long. The J segment lost 4 bases and the V segment lost 6 bases, leaving 5 bases of the junction unmatched. This chain's CDR3 is CASSVGGITGELFF. The CDR3 DNA follows: TGTGCCAGCAGCGTAGGGGGCATCACCGGGGAGCTGTTTTTT.